A single sample is the source of the 11 T cell receptor beta chains below, sequenced in a study of shared clonotypes between healthy human individuals (dated by TCRdb to the early 2020s). Libraries came from the immunoSEQ multiplex PCR assay. TCRdb limited this immuneACCESS table to in-frame rearrangements with V and J called. A share of clones is missing; checked studies link under half to unresolved V genes, and the rest is unexplained. The sample table records about 490,000 clones; 70% to 85% of these occur just once. The biggest ten clones account for about an eighth of the sample. The sample taken for sequencing was PBMCs. These receptors originate from a woman aged 40 to 50 in good health. Some clones in this sample may be carry-over from other donors' samples.

V is TRBV10-3 and J is TRBJ2-5, with 10 bases matching TRBD1. With V trimmed by 6 bases and J by 3 bases, 7 bases remained unmatched. This CDR3 has 15 residues. Germline values: CDR1 ENHRY, CDR2 SYGVKD. The CDR3 protein is CAISNSGTGEETQYF. DNA of the CDR3: TGTGCCATCAGCAACTCCGGGACAGGGGAAGAGACCCAGTACTTC.

The J gene is TRBJ1-2, the V gene TRBV21-1. TRBV21-1 is tagged as a pseudogene. The CDR3 has 12 amino acids. CDR3 in amino acids: CASSIREAGYTF. CDR3 nucleotide sequence: TGTGCCAGCAGCATACGAGAGGCTGGCTACACCTTC.

The chain couples TRBV11-2 to TRBJ2-3; D gene ambiguous. The CDR3 runs 14 residues. Trimming took 4 bases from V and 10 from J, leaving 18 bases between them. CDR1 and CDR2 from the germline V gene are SGHAT and FQNNGV. For the CDR3, the DNA is TGTGCCAGCAGCTCCGTCCTCGGCCTAGGATCGCAGTATTTT. It specifies CASSSVLGLGSQYF.

There are a few counts of this clone. The chain couples TRBV29-1 to TRBJ2-1; TRBD2 aligns across 9 bases. The CDR3 is 14 residues long. J was trimmed by 7 bases and V by 6 bases; bases with no gene match: 10. Germline V gene sequence: CDR1 SQVTM, CDR2 ANQGSEA. The CDR3 is CSVAALAGRNEQFF. DNA of the CDR3: TGCAGCGTGGCCGCGCTAGCGGGAAGGAATGAGCAGTTCTTC.

In its sample, this clone was seen a few times. The rearrangement links TRBV4-2 to TRBJ2-7; TRBD1 or TRBD2 may be the D gene (5 bases each). The CDR3 has 15 residues. Germline values: CDR1 LGHNA, CDR2 YNFKEQ. V was trimmed by 7 bases and J by 1 base, leaving 17 bases between them. Here the CDR3 reads CASTSALGASYEQYF. The CDR3 nucleotides read TGTGCCAGCACCTCAGCACTAGGGGCATCCTACGAGCAGTACTTC.

This rearrangement joins TRBV14 to TRBJ1-2; D perhaps matches TRBD1 (5 bases). V was cut by 0 bases and J by 8 bases, with 16 bases left in between. Germline values: CDR1 SGHDN, CDR2 FVKESK. CDR3 length equals 15 residues. The CDR3 region has the DNA TGTGCCAGCAGCCAAGATGCAAGGGGACGGTTCGGCTACACCTTC. It codes for CASSQDARGRFGYTF.

The V call is TRBV11-2, the J call TRBJ1-3, with 9 positions matching TRBD1. V lost 1 base to trimming and J lost 4 bases; unmatched junction nucleotides: 5. There are 16 residues in the CDR3. The germline CDR1 and CDR2 sequences are SGHAT and FQNNGV. The CDR3 DNA reads as TGTGCCAGCAGCTTAGCTTTACAGGGGGCCGGAAACACCATATATTTT. Amino acids: CASSLALQGAGNTIYF.

Worth noting for this clone: Possible read error: a much larger clone is one base away. Other DNA sequences in this sample translate to the same CDR3. The chain is built from TRBV11-3 and TRBJ2-7; a weak D match, TRBD2 (7 bases). The germline V gene has CDR1 SGHNT and CDR2 YENEEA. V was pared by 5 bases and J by 7 bases, with 12 bases between. This CDR3 is built from 12 residues. The CDR3 sequence is CASSLGGREQYF. CDR3 coding DNA: TGTGCCAGCAGCCTGGGGGGGCGAGAGCAGTACTTC.

The chain couples TRBV5-1 to TRBJ2-7; TRBD1 aligns across 11 bases. After removal of 5 bases from V and 5 bases from J, the junction contained 6 bases not matched to a gene. Germline CDR1 is SGHRS and CDR2 is YFSETQ. The CDR3 is made up of 14 amino acids. The CDR3, as DNA: TGCGCCAGCAGGGGGACAGGGGGTCCCGACGAGCAGTACTTC. Protein product: CASRGTGGPDEQYF.

The chain employs TRBV5-4 and TRBJ2-4, with D perhaps matching TRBD2 (5 bases). The CDR3 spans 17 residues. Trimming took off 4 bases at V and 0 bases at J, with 17 bases between the two ends. Per the germline V gene, CDR1 is SGHNT and CDR2 is YYREEE (reference sequence). The CDR3 nucleotides are TGTGCCAGCAGCCCGGCGGGTTTACCAGTAGCCAAAAACATTCAGTACTTC. Its translation is CASSPAGLPVAKNIQYF. Complete variable domain (other parts from reference TRBV5-4 and TRBJ2-4): ETGVTQSPTHLIKTRGQQVTLRCSSQSGHNTVSWYQQALGQGPQFIFQYYREEENGRGNFPPRFSGLQFPNYSSELNVNALELDDSALYLCASSPAGLPVAKNIQYFGAGTRLSVL.

Regarding this clone: A junction end diverges from the germline sequence, so it may reflect a read error. The V gene is TRBV7-7, the J gene TRBJ2-3; D is possibly TRBD1 or TRBD2 (5 bases each). In germline, CDR1 is SSHAT, CDR2 FNYEAQ (reference sequence). The CDR3 has 14 amino acids. CDR3 loop: CASSLGFGGDTQYF. The CDR3 DNA follows: TGTGCTAGCAGCTTAGGCTTTGGGGGAGATACGCAGTATTTT.